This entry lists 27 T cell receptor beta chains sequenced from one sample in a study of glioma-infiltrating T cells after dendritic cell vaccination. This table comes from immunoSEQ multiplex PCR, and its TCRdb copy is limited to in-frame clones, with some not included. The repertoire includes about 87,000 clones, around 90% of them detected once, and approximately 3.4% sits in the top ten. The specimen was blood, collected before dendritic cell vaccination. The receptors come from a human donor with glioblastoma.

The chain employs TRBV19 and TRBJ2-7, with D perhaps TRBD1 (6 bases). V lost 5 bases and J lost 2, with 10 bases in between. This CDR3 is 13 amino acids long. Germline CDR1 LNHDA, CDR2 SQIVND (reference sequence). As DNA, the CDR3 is TGTGCCAGTAGTGTCGGGACACCCTACGAGCAGTACTTC. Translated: CASSVGTPYEQYF.

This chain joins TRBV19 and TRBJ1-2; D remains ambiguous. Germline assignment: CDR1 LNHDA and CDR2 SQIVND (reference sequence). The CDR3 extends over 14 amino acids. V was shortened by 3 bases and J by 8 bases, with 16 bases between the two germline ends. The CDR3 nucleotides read TGTGCCAGTAGTATTGGACTCCTCGTTGGGGGCTACACCTTC. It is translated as CASSIGLLVGGYTF.

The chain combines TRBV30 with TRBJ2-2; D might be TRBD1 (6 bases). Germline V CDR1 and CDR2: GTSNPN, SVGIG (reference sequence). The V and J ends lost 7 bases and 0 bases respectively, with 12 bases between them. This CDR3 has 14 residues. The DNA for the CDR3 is TGTGCCTCCGGACAGCGCGCGAACACCGGGGAGCTGTTTTTT. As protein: CASGQRANTGELFF.

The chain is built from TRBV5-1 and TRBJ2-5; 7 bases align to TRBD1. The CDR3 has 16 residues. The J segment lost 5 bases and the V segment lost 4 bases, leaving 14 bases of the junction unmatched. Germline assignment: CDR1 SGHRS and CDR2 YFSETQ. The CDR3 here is CASSPSPTGAGETQYF. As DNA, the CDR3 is TGCGCCAGCAGCCCGTCACCTACAGGGGCAGGGGAGACCCAGTACTTC.

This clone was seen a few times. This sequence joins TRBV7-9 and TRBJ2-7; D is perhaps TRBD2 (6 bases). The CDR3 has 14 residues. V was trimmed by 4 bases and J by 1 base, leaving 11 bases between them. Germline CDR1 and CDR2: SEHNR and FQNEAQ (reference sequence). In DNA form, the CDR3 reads TGTGCCAGCAGCTCGGCGGGGATATCCTACGAGCAGTACTTC. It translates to CASSSAGISYEQYF.

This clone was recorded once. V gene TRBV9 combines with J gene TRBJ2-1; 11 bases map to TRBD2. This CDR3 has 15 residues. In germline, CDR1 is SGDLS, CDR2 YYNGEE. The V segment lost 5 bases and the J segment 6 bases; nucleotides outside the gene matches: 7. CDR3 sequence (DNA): TGTGCCAGCAGTACTAGCGGGGGCACTCTCAATGAGCAGTTCTTC. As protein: CASSTSGGTLNEQFF.

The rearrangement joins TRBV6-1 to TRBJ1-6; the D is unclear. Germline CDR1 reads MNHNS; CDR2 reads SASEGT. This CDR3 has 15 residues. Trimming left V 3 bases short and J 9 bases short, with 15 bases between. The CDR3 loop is CASSELGPNSSPLHF. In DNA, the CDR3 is TGTGCCAGCAGTGAGCTTGGGCCCAATAGTTCACCCCTCCACTTT.

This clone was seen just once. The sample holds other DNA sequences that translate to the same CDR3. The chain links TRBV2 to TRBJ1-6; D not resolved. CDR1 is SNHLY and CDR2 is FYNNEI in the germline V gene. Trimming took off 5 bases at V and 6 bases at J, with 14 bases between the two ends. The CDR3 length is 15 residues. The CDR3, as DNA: TGTGCCAGCAGTCTTGCCCCGGGGTTTAATTCACCCCTCCACTTT. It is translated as CASSLAPGFNSPLHF.

For the CDR3, the DNA is TGTGCCACCATGGCCGTGGGGGGGGCGACCGGGGAGCTGTTTTTT. Protein sequence: CATMAVGGATGELFF. This chain links TRBV6-1 with TRBJ2-2; TRBD2 is a possible D gene (7 bases). Per the germline V gene, CDR1 is MNHNS and CDR2 is SASEGT. The CDR3 totals 15 residues. V was pared by 10 bases and J by 5 bases, with 20 bases between.

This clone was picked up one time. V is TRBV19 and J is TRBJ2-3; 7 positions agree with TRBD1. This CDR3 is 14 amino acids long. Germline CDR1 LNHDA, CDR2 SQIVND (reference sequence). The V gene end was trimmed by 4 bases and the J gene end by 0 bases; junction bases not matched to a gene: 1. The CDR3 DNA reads TGTGCCAGTAGTACGGACAGGAGCACAGATACGCAGTATTTT. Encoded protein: CASSTDRSTDTQYF. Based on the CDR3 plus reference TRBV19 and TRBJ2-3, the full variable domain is DGGITQSPKYLFRKEGQNVTLSCEQNLNHDAMYWYRQDPGQGLRLIYYSQIVNDFQKGDIAEGYSVSREKKESFPLTVTSAQKNPTAFYLCASSTDRSTDTQYFGPGTRLTVL.

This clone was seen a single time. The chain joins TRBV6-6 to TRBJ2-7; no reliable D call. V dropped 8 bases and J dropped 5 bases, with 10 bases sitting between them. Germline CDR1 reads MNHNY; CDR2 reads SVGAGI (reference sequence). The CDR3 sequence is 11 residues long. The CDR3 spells CASSPRDEQYF. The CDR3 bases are TGTGCCAGCTCCCCACGGGACGAGCAGTACTTC.

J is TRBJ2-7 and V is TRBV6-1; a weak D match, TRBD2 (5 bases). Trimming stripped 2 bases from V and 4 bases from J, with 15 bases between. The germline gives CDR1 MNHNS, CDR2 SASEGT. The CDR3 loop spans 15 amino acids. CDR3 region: CASSELASSGYEQYF. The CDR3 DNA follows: TGTGCCAGCAGTGAATTGGCTAGCTCGGGGTACGAGCAGTACTTC.

The CDR3 sequence: CASSPRTVYNEQFF. CDR3 DNA sequence: TGCGCCAGCAGCCCTCGGACAGTTTACAATGAGCAGTTCTTC. V gene TRBV5-1 combines with J gene TRBJ2-1, with D possibly TRBD1 on 6 matching bases. Trimming shortened V by 4 bases and J by 4 bases, and 12 bases separated the two germline ends. In germline, CDR1 is SGHRS, CDR2 YFSETQ. This CDR3 is built from 14 residues.

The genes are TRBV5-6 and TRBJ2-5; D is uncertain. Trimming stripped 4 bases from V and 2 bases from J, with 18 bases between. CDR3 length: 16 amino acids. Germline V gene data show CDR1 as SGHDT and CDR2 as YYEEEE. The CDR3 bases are TGTGCCAGCAGCCCCTCCCCCACGACAAGTCAAGAGACCCAGTACTTC. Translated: CASSPSPTTSQETQYF.

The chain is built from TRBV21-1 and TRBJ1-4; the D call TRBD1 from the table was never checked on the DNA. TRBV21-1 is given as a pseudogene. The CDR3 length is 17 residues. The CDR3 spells CASQCPRQGLRNEKLFF. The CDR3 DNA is TGTGCCAGCCAATGCCCCCGACAGGGCCTCCGGAATGAAAAACTGTTTTTT.

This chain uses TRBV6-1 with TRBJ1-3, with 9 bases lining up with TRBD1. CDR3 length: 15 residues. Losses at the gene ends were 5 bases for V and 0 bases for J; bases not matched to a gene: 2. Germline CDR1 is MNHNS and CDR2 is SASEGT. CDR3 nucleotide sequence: TGTGCCAGCAGTCGGACAGGGGACTCTGGAAACACCATATATTTT. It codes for CASSRTGDSGNTIYF.

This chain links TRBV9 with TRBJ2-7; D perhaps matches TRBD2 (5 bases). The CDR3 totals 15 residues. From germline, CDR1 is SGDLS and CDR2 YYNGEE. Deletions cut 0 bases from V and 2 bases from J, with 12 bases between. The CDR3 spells CASSVVRRCTYEQYF. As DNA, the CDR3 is TGTGCCAGCAGCGTAGTTAGGAGGTGTACCTACGAGCAGTACTTC.

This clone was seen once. The CDR3 DNA sequence: TGTGCCAGCACCCCACAGGGCCCAGATACGCAGTATTTT. Protein product: CASTPQGPDTQYF. This rearrangement joins TRBV7-8 to TRBJ2-3; D is perhaps TRBD1 (6 bases). The CDR3 is made up of 13 amino acids. V shed 7 bases and J shed 4 bases, with 12 bases lying between them. CDR1 and CDR2 (germline): SGHVS, FQNEAQ.

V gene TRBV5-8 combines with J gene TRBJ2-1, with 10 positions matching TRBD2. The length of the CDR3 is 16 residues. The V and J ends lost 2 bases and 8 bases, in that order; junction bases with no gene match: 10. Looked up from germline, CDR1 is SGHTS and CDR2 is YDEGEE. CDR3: CASSFGLAADVDEQFF. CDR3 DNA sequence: TGTGCCAGCAGCTTCGGACTAGCGGCTGACGTGGATGAGCAGTTCTTC.

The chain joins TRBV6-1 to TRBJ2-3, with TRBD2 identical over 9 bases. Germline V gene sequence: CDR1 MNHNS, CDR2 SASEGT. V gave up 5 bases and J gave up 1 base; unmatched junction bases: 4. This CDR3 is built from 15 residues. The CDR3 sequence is CASSSRGGGTDTQYF. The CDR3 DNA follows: TGTGCCAGCAGTTCCCGCGGGGGGGGCACAGATACGCAGTATTTT.

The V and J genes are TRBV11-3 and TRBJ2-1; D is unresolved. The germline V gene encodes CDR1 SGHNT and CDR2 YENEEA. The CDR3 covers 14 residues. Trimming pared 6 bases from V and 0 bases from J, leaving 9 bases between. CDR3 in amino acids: CASSPESSYNEQFF. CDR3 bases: TGTGCCAGCAGTCCGGAGAGCTCCTACAATGAGCAGTTCTTC.

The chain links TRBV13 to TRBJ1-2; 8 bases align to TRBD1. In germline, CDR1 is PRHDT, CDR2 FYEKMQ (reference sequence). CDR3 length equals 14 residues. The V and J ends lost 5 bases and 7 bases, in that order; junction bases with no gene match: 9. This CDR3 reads CASSMDRVAGGYTF. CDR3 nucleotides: TGTGCCAGCAGCATGGACAGGGTCGCGGGTGGCTACACCTTC.

The CDR3 nucleotides read TGTGCCAGCAGTCCCTCAGGAGGAGGGCCAAGCGGGGAGCTGTTTTTT. The encoded protein is CASSPSGGGPSGELFF. The chain recombines TRBV27 with TRBJ2-2; TRBD2 might be the D (6 bases). CDR1 is MNHEY, CDR2 SMNVEV, per germline (reference sequence). The CDR3 totals 16 residues. The V end lost 5 bases, the J end lost 7 bases, and 20 bases lay between the germline ends.

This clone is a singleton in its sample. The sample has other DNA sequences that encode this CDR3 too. CDR3 in DNA: TGTGCCAGTAGTATAGGACAGACCTACAATGAGCAGTTCTTC. This codes for CASSIGQTYNEQFF. The chain employs TRBV19 and TRBJ2-1, with a weak D call TRBD1 (5 bases). Per germline, CDR1 LNHDA and CDR2 SQIVND (reference sequence). V was pared by 1 base and J by 2 bases, with 6 bases between. The CDR3 is made up of 14 amino acids.

The CDR3 DNA is TGTGCCACGAAGACAGGGTGGTCGGCTGAAGCTTTCTTT. It specifies CATKTGWSAEAFF. The chain uses TRBV15 and TRBJ1-1; TRBD1 aligns across 7 bases. Losses at the gene ends were 9 bases for V and 6 bases for J; bases not matched to a gene: 10. The V gene's germline CDR1 is LNHNV and CDR2 YYDKDF (reference sequence). The CDR3 consists of 13 residues.

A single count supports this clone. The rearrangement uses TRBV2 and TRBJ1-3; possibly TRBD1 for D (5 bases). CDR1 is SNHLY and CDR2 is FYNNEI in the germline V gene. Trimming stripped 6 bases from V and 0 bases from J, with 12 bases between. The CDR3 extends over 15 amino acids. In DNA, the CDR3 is TGTGCCAGCAGCAAATTAAGGGGCTCTGGAAACACCATATATTTT. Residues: CASSKLRGSGNTIYF.

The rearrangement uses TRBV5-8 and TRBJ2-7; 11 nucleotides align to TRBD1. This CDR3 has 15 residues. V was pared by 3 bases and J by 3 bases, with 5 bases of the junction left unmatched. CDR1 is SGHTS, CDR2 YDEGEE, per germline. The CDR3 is CASSSRGQGDYEQYF. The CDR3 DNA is TGTGCCAGCAGCTCCCGGGGACAGGGGGACTACGAGCAGTACTTC.